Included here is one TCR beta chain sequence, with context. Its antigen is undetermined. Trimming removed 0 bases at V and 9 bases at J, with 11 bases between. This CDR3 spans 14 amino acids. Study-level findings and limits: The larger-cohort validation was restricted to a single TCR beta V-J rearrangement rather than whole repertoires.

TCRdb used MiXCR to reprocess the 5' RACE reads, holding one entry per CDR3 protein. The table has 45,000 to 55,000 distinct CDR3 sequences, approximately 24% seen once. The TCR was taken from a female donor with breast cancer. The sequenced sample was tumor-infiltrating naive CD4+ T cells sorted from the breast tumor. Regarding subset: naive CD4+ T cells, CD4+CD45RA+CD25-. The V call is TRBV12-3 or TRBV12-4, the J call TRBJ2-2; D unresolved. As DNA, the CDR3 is TGTGCCAGCAGTTTAGCTCTAGGAGTCCGGGAGCTGTTTTTT. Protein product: CASSLALGVRELFF.